This TCR beta chain was obtained from a study of blood T cell repertoires in COVID-19. On the study more broadly: The origin of the acute and convalescent COVID-19 samples was the United States, Italy and Spain.

V lost 2 bases to trimming and J lost 6 bases; unmatched junction nucleotides: 12. CDR1 SNHLY and CDR2 FYNNEI come from the germline V gene. The length of the CDR3 is 18 residues. Measured with immunoSEQ multiplex PCR; TCRdb has only the in-frame clones, and not every one. This sample yields about 150,000 clones, of which around nine tenths are seen a single time; around 2.1% belongs to the top ten. The sample was peripheral blood. The genes are TRBV2 and TRBJ2-2, with 10 bases that match TRBD1. The TCR sequence derives from a man in his fifties or sixties who had recovered from COVID-19. CDR3 protein: CASSETRTGGGFAGELFF. CDR3 in DNA: TGTGCCAGCAGTGAAACCCGGACAGGGGGTGGTTTCGCCGGGGAGCTGTTTTTT.